A selection of T cell receptor beta chains follows, all from one sample in a study of regulatory T cells in long-lasting Graves disease. TCRdb used MiXCR to reprocess the multiplex PCR reads, holding one entry per CDR3 protein. The sample shows a few hundred thousand distinct CDR3 sequences, 23% of them seen only once. The specimen comprised peripheral blood mononuclear cells (PBMCs), sampled when the disease was refractory, from a patient treated with antithyroid drugs. All receptors derive from a female donor with Graves disease. CDR3s include the opening cysteine and the closing phenylalanine or tryptophan. The order of the fields is clone size, V gene, J gene, CDR3 protein. Size tells how often a clone was seen (once, few, many) or the class of an expanded clone, and some rows leave it out.

clone size: .; V gene: TRBV2; J gene: TRBJ1-5; CDR3 protein: CAISTDRGRPQHF
clone size: .; V gene: TRBV5-6; J gene: TRBJ2-7; CDR3 protein: CASSRRTGVSYEQYF
clone size: many; V gene: TRBV13; J gene: TRBJ2-5; CDR3 protein: CASSSSGAIMGKTQYF
clone size: many; V gene: TRBV28; J gene: TRBJ1-2; CDR3 protein: CASRDQGEYGYTF
clone size: .; V gene: TRBV6-1; J gene: TRBJ1-6; CDR3 protein: CASKAFETGGDSPLHF
clone size: .; V gene: TRBV9; J gene: TRBJ2-7; CDR3 protein: CASSGTGHSEQYF
clone size: few; V gene: TRBV27; J gene: TRBJ2-7; CDR3 protein: CASSSKRLGGSINEQYF
clone size: few; V gene: TRBV2; J gene: TRBJ1-1; CDR3 protein: CASRLRQSDTTEAFF
clone size: many; V gene: TRBV20-1; J gene: TRBJ1-2; CDR3 protein: CSASRDGYTF
clone size: many; V gene: TRBV2; J gene: TRBJ1-4; CDR3 protein: CASSDPAGGTNEKLFF
clone size: .; V gene: TRBV5-1; J gene: TRBJ2-4; CDR3 protein: CASSLGLAGVLNIQYF
clone size: many; V gene: TRBV9; J gene: TRBJ1-1; CDR3 protein: CASSPARGAGLTEAFF
clone size: .; V gene: TRBV18; J gene: TRBJ2-7; CDR3 protein: CASSPRAQGLFTYEQYF
clone size: many; V gene: TRBV28; J gene: TRBJ1-1; CDR3 protein: CASSLGGQPEAFF
clone size: .; V gene: TRBV29-1; J gene: TRBJ1-4; CDR3 protein: CSVDGLFF
clone size: few; V gene: TRBV6-2/TRBV6-3; J gene: TRBJ1-5; CDR3 protein: CASSATGTRVHQPQHF
clone size: many; V gene: TRBV6-1; J gene: TRBJ1-1; CDR3 protein: CAASGGSGGNTEAFF
clone size: few; V gene: TRBV20-1; J gene: TRBJ2-7; CDR3 protein: CSASTRGLAGDRVYEQYF
clone size: .; V gene: TRBV15; J gene: TRBJ2-4; CDR3 protein: CATSRGDRWAGLAKNIQYF
clone size: .; V gene: TRBV6-4; J gene: TRBJ2-5; CDR3 protein: CASSRSTDRGPRETQYF
clone size: few; V gene: TRBV5-6; J gene: TRBJ2-5; CDR3 protein: CASSSTGVGGETQYF
clone size: many; V gene: TRBV29-1; J gene: TRBJ1-1; CDR3 protein: CSVTGSQTNTEAFF
clone size: .; V gene: TRBV3-1; J gene: TRBJ1-2; CDR3 protein: CASSQDRQYGYTF
clone size: .; V gene: TRBV5-1; J gene: TRBJ1-1; CDR3 protein: CASSLGTGGPNTEAFF
clone size: many; V gene: TRBV12-3/TRBV12-4; J gene: TRBJ1-5; CDR3 protein: CASSQFQGANQPQHF
clone size: many; V gene: TRBV2; J gene: TRBJ1-1; CDR3 protein: CASSPRVLGTTEAFF
clone size: many; V gene: TRBV6-1; J gene: TRBJ1-1; CDR3 protein: CASSAGWATEAFF
clone size: many; V gene: TRBV11-3; J gene: TRBJ2-2; CDR3 protein: CASSLNVNTGELFF
clone size: many; V gene: TRBV7-2; J gene: TRBJ2-7; CDR3 protein: CASSVGTSGRYPYEQYF
clone size: many; V gene: TRBV18; J gene: TRBJ1-1; CDR3 protein: CASSPQGANTEAFF
clone size: .; V gene: TRBV27; J gene: TRBJ2-7; CDR3 protein: CASGPFREQYF
clone size: .; V gene: TRBV6-1; J gene: TRBJ1-2; CDR3 protein: CASTSIGDNYGYTF
clone size: many; V gene: TRBV7-3; J gene: TRBJ2-7; CDR3 protein: CASSLFGSAGDEQYF
clone size: .; V gene: TRBV9; J gene: TRBJ2-5; CDR3 protein: CASSAAATLYQETQYF
clone size: .; V gene: TRBV7-9; J gene: TRBJ2-7; CDR3 protein: CASSPLVTEASGRAYEQYF
clone size: many; V gene: TRBV29-1; J gene: TRBJ2-7; CDR3 protein: CSVSQRTYEQYF
clone size: few; V gene: TRBV7-9; J gene: TRBJ2-7; CDR3 protein: CASSSYTYEQYF
clone size: .; V gene: TRBV12-3/TRBV12-4; J gene: TRBJ2-3; CDR3 protein: CASTIGLAGGSLGTDTQYF
clone size: .; V gene: TRBV14; J gene: TRBJ2-7; CDR3 protein: CASSQTSAEAYEQYF
clone size: many; V gene: TRBV6-1; J gene: TRBJ1-1; CDR3 protein: CASRRDRRNTEAFF
clone size: .; V gene: TRBV6-1; J gene: TRBJ1-4; CDR3 protein: CASRTEKDRDGYEKLFF
clone size: .; V gene: TRBV7-9; J gene: TRBJ2-2; CDR3 protein: CASRDPDRPNTGELFF
clone size: few; V gene: TRBV20-1; J gene: TRBJ1-5; CDR3 protein: CSARDELNQPQHF
clone size: .; V gene: TRBV29-1; J gene: TRBJ1-3; CDR3 protein: CSVGQGMDATIYF
clone size: many; V gene: TRBV6-1; J gene: TRBJ2-5; CDR3 protein: CASSGVQANQETQYF
clone size: .; V gene: TRBV28; J gene: TRBJ2-7; CDR3 protein: CASSPLWGEQYF
clone size: many; V gene: TRBV20-1; J gene: TRBJ2-1; CDR3 protein: CSASSLADAYNEQFF
clone size: .; V gene: TRBV20-1; J gene: TRBJ2-4; CDR3 protein: CSSSSGYGNIQYF
clone size: .; V gene: TRBV30; J gene: TRBJ1-1; CDR3 protein: CAWSDQGGSEAFF
clone size: few; V gene: TRBV20-1; J gene: TRBJ2-7; CDR3 protein: CSAPMTGTYEQYF
clone size: few; V gene: TRBV5-1; J gene: TRBJ1-6; CDR3 protein: CASSLKENSPLHF
clone size: few; V gene: TRBV29-1; J gene: TRBJ2-2; CDR3 protein: CSVEEGRGNTGELFF